This passage covers 3 T cell receptor beta chains from one sample sequenced in a study of PD-L1 blockade in urothelial cancer. Sequencing used immunoSEQ multiplex PCR; TCRdb keeps in-frame clones, though not all of them. The sample carries about 81,000 clones, 70% to 90% recorded once. The sample's time point: pretreatment peripheral blood. The sample here was PBMCs, taken around atezolizumab (anti-PD-L1) treatment. The receptor set was obtained from an elderly woman with urothelial cancer.

The rearrangement uses TRBV28 and TRBJ2-7; the match to TRBD1 covers 7 bases. J was trimmed by 3 bases and V by 6 bases; bases with no gene match: 14. Germline V gene sequence: CDR1 MDHEN, CDR2 SYDVKM. CDR3 size: 16 residues. CDR3 DNA sequence: TGTGCCAGCAGCCGGCACCCCGGGACAGCAAACTACGAGCAGTACTTC. Translated: CASSRHPGTANYEQYF.

V is TRBV18 and J is TRBJ2-5, with D perhaps TRBD2 (5 bases). Germline V gene data show CDR1 as KGHSH and CDR2 as LQKENI. CDR3 length: 13 amino acids. The V end lost 3 bases, the J end lost 2 bases, and 7 bases lay between the germline ends. CDR3 bases: TGTGCCAGCTCACCCAGCGGACAAGAGACCCAGTACTTC. Its protein is CASSPSGQETQYF.

The chain links TRBV30 to TRBJ1-1; D gene unclear. Per germline, CDR1 GTSNPN and CDR2 SVGIG (reference sequence). With 0 bases removed from V and 1 base from J, the gap between germline ends came to 9 bases. CDR3 length: 14 amino acids. CDR3 region: CAWSVLAPNTEAFF. The DNA of the CDR3 is TGTGCCTGGAGTGTATTGGCTCCGAACACTGAAGCTTTCTTT.